Presented here are 5 T cell receptor beta chains from one specimen sequenced in a study of T cell repertoires in cytomegalovirus infection (dated by TCRdb to the late 2010s). Sequencing was performed on an Illumina HiSeq 1500. In TCRdb, the public reads were trimmed at Q25 with fastp and aligned with MiXCR, with productive beta chains retained. Each entry merges the rows of one CDR3 protein and shows their most common DNA and genes. The sample profile shows 200,000 to 250,000 distinct CDR3 sequences; 20% to 25% of them were found once. The ten largest clones take up 18% of the sample. The sample comprised CD8+ T cells from PBMCs. These receptors originate from a human donor in good health (CMV status not recorded). Some clones in this sample may be carry-over from other donors' samples.

The genes are TRBV12-3 or TRBV12-4 and TRBJ2-3; D perhaps matches TRBD1 (7 bases). The CDR3 sequence is 15 residues long. V was shortened by 5 bases and J by 0 bases, with 12 bases between the two germline ends. CDR3 protein: CASSPRDSSTDTQYF. The CDR3 nucleotides are TGTGCCAGCAGTCCGCGGGACAGTAGCACAGATACGCAGTATTTT.

The chain links TRBV7-2 to TRBJ1-5; D is unresolved. CDR1 is SGHTA, CDR2 FQGNSA, per germline. The CDR3 totals 14 residues. V was trimmed by 7 bases and J by 9 bases, leaving 19 bases between them. CDR3: CASTEAPGLGPQHF. The CDR3 bases are TGTGCCAGCACCGAGGCACCGGGGTTAGGGCCCCAGCATTTT.

The J gene is TRBJ2-7, the V gene TRBV7-9, with 9 bases that match TRBD1. The germline V gene encodes CDR1 SEHNR and CDR2 FQNEAQ (reference sequence). V was clipped by 5 bases and J by 7 bases; unmatched bases: 12. The CDR3 extends over 15 amino acids. The CDR3 loop is CASSRRGDREEEQYF. Written as DNA, the CDR3 is TGTGCCAGCAGCCGGAGGGGGGACAGGGAGGAAGAGCAGTACTTC.

This clonotype is medium-sized (0.01 to 0.1%) by share. The J gene is TRBJ2-1, the V gene TRBV7-2; 8 bases align to TRBD2. This CDR3 region has 15 residues. Germline V gene sequence: CDR1 SGHTA, CDR2 FQGNSA. V dropped 2 bases and J dropped 4; count of bases not matched to a gene: 4. CDR3 coding DNA: TGTGCCAGCAGCTTAACTAGCGGAAAATACAATGAGCAGTTCTTC. This gives the protein CASSLTSGKYNEQFF.

Many counts were recorded for this clonotype. The chain recombines TRBV7-9 with TRBJ1-1, with D hard to call. Trimming left V 4 bases short and J 0 bases short, with 12 bases between. The CDR3 is 15 amino acids. Germline V CDR1 and CDR2: SEHNR, FQNEAQ (reference sequence). The chain's CDR3 is CASSSSGVMNTEAFF. In DNA, the CDR3 is TGTGCCAGCAGCTCCTCCGGGGTTATGAACACTGAAGCTTTCTTT.